A single sample is the source of the 15 T cell receptor beta chains below, sequenced in a study of human T cells and chemical hapten exposure. TCRdb processed the RACE reads anew with MiXCR; each CDR3 protein has one entry. The sample shows some 400,000 distinct CDR3 sequences, roughly 4.8% of them seen only once. Time point defined: patch test 1, 2 weeks after DPC sensitization. Treatment in this sample: therapeutic diphenylcyclopropenone sensitization with weekly scalp DPC. The sample consisted of whole blood, taken in connection with sensitization to the hapten diphenylcyclopropenone (DPC). The receptors originated from a woman aged 45-65 years with alopecia areata. Some clones in this sample may be carry-over from other donors' samples.

This clonotype was observed many times. The chain has TRBV2 and TRBJ1-2; a weak D match, TRBD1 (5 bases). Trimming shortened V by 7 bases and J by 4 bases, and 10 bases separated the two germline ends. CDR3 size: 12 residues. Germline V gene lookup returns CDR1 SNHLY and CDR2 FYNNEI. The CDR3 is CASKETAYGYTF. In nucleotides, the CDR3 is TGTGCCAGCAAGGAGACAGCCTATGGCTACACCTTC.

The rearrangement uses TRBV5-1 and TRBJ2-1; TRBD2 agrees at 13 bases. V shed 4 bases, J shed 9 bases, and the junction held 7 bases outside the gene matches. This CDR3 is 15 amino acids long. Germline V lookup: CDR1 SGHRS, CDR2 YFSETQ. CDR3: CASSPGLAGVTEQFF. CDR3 DNA sequence: TGCGCCAGCAGCCCCGGACTAGCGGGGGTCACTGAGCAGTTCTTC.

This clonotype was observed at least ten times. The chain couples TRBV7-9 to TRBJ1-6; D is uncertain. Germline CDR1 is SEHNR and CDR2 is FQNEAQ (reference sequence). The CDR3 covers 14 residues. Trimming cost V 1 base and J 6 bases, with 7 bases left between them. The CDR3 DNA follows: TGTGCCAGCAGCTTAGATGGCATTAATTCACCCCTCCACTTT. This codes for CASSLDGINSPLHF.

Concerning this clonotype: Since a much larger clone is just one base distant, this may be a read error. J is TRBJ2-7 and V is TRBV5-1; D is tentatively TRBD1 or TRBD2 (7 bases each). V lost 9 bases and J lost 1, with 20 bases in between. Looked up from germline, CDR1 is SGHRS and CDR2 is YFSETQ. The CDR3 consists of 15 residues. The CDR3 bases are TGCGCCAACAGGGAGGGGGCCGTACAGTCCTACGAGCAGTACTTC. Translating it yields CANREGAVQSYEQYF.

This chain connects TRBV5-1 to TRBJ2-3, with TRBD2 matching over 7 bases. There are 16 residues in the CDR3. CDR1 SGHRS and CDR2 YFSETQ come from the germline V gene. V was pared by 3 bases and J by 0 bases, with 7 bases of the junction left unmatched. CDR3 nucleotide sequence: TGCGCCAGCAGCTGGGGACTATTACATAGCACAGATACGCAGTATTTT. Protein sequence: CASSWGLLHSTDTQYF. The whole variable domain, filled in from reference TRBV5-1 and TRBJ2-3, reads KAGVTQTPRYLIKTRGQQVTLSCSPISGHRSVSWYQQTPGQGLQFLFEYFSETQRNKGNFPGRFSGRQFSNSRSEMNVSTLELGDSALYLCASSWGLLHSTDTQYFGPGTRLTVL.

In its sample, this clonotype was seen a few times. This chain connects TRBV5-4 to TRBJ1-2; unclear D gene. This CDR3 comprises 14 residues. Germline V gives CDR1 SGHNT, CDR2 YYREEE (reference sequence). V lost 4 bases, J lost 7 bases, and 17 bases lay in between. CDR3 amino acids: CASSQPNIVPGYTF. CDR3 coding DNA: TGTGCCAGCAGCCAACCCAACATCGTCCCTGGCTACACCTTC.

V is TRBV7-2 and J is TRBJ2-3; 10 bases line up with TRBD2. CDR3 length: 16 amino acids. After removal of 1 base from V and 2 bases from J, the junction contained 3 bases not matched to a gene. Germline assignment: CDR1 SGHTA and CDR2 FQGNSA. The CDR3: CASSLELAGVTDTQYF. CDR3 nucleotide sequence: TGTGCCAGCAGCTTAGAGCTAGCGGGGGTCACAGATACGCAGTATTTT.

This chain uses TRBV18 with TRBJ2-3, with TRBD2 identical over 11 bases. The V gene's germline CDR1 is KGHSH and CDR2 LQKENI. J lost 10 bases, V lost 3 bases, and 6 bases had no gene match. The CDR3 length is 14 residues. The DNA for the CDR3 is TGTGCCAGCTCACCTGTAGCGGGGGGGCCGGCGCAGTATTTT. This translates into CASSPVAGGPAQYF. Complete variable domain (other parts from reference TRBV18 and TRBJ2-3): NAGVMQNPRHLVRRRGQEARLRCSPMKGHSHVYWYRQLPEEGLKFMVYLQKENIIDESGMPKERFSAEFPKEGPSILRIQQVVRGDSAAYFCASSPVAGGPAQYFGPGTRLTVL.

Many counts were recorded for this clonotype. V gene TRBV27 combines with J gene TRBJ2-1; 8 nucleotides match TRBD2. V lost 3 bases to trimming and J lost 7 bases; unmatched junction nucleotides: 11. CDR1 MNHEY and CDR2 SMNVEV come from the germline V gene (reference sequence). There are 16 residues in the CDR3. Written as DNA, the CDR3 is TGTGCCAGCAGTTTTCTCTCTAGCGGGCCATTAAATGAGCAGTTCTTC. Translated, it gives CASSFLSSGPLNEQFF.

This clonotype was seen a few times. The chain combines TRBV12-3 or TRBV12-4 with TRBJ1-4; D gene unclear. V was clipped by 5 bases and J by 8 bases, with 18 bases between them. This CDR3 comprises 15 residues. CDR3 nucleotides: TGTGCCAGCAGTACCCCATCTATCTTTGGGGAAAAACTGTTTTTT. Its translation: CASSTPSIFGEKLFF.

This clonotype was seen at least ten times. The chain links TRBV21-1 to TRBJ2-3; the D call TRBD2 from the table was never checked on the DNA. TRBV21-1 is marked as a pseudogene. The CDR3 contains 17 residues. CDR3 amino acids: CASSSHRAPPSTDTQYF. CDR3 nucleotides: TGTGCCAGCAGCAGCCATAGGGCCCCTCCTAGCACAGATACGCAGTATTTT.

This clonotype occurred many times. The chain uses TRBV5-5 and TRBJ2-7; no definite D call. This CDR3 contains 16 residues. Germline-derived CDR1 and CDR2 are SGHKS and YYEKEE (reference sequence). V was cut by 0 bases and J by 3 bases, with 16 bases left in between. Written as DNA, the CDR3 is TGTGCCAGCAGCTTGGCGGCCGGAATGTCGGACTACGAGCAGTACTTC. Protein sequence: CASSLAAGMSDYEQYF.

There are a few counts of this clonotype. This sequence joins TRBV20-1 and TRBJ2-3; 8 bases match TRBD2. CDR3 length: 14 amino acids. The V gene's germline CDR1 is DFQATT and CDR2 SNEGSKA (reference sequence). With 2 bases clipped from V and 4 bases from J, the junction kept 5 bases outside the gene matches. The CDR3 protein is CSARLAGQADTQYF. DNA for the CDR3: TGCAGTGCTAGATTAGCGGGGCAAGCAGATACGCAGTATTTT.

This clonotype was found many times. The rearrangement uses TRBV10-3 and TRBJ1-6; 12 positions match TRBD1. CDR1 and CDR2 from the germline V gene are ENHRY and SYGVKD. The CDR3 is 12 amino acids. V lost 6 bases, J lost 18 bases, and 6 bases stayed unmatched. Here the CDR3 reads CAISRDRGLPHF. CDR3 bases: TGTGCCATCAGCCGGGACAGGGGGCTCCCCCACTTT.

This clonotype showed up many times. V is TRBV21-1 and J is TRBJ2-5; TRBD2 reflects the table's D call only, with no check against the DNA. TRBV21-1 is deemed a pseudogene. The length of the CDR3 is 19 residues. In DNA form, the CDR3 reads TGTGCCAGCAGCAAACCCCGGACTAGCGCTGGAGGGAGGCAAGAGACCCAGTACTTC. Translated: CASSKPRTSAGGRQETQYF.